Each of the 27 T cell receptor beta chains below was sequenced from the same sample in a study of response to subunit inactivated influenza vaccine. TCRdb re-analysed the RT-PCR reads in MiXCR, keeping a single row per CDR3 protein. The table includes hundreds of thousands of distinct CDR3 sequences, 13% detected once. The specimen comprised PBMCs from blood, sampled roughly 48 days after vaccination. The source of these receptors is a man aged 50 or older who received an inactivated influenza vaccine.

This clonotype has only a few counts. This chain connects TRBV3-1 to TRBJ2-5; perhaps TRBD2 as D (6 bases). V gave up 1 base and J gave up 2 bases, with 11 bases separating them. This CDR3 comprises 15 residues. Per the germline V gene, CDR1 is LGHDT and CDR2 is YNNKEL (reference sequence). CDR3 DNA: TGTGCCAGCAGCCAAGTTTGGGGGGAGCAAGAGACCCAGTACTTC. Translating gives CASSQVWGEQETQYF.

This clonotype was counted only a few times. This chain uses TRBV11-2 with TRBJ1-1; D perhaps matches TRBD1 (5 bases). Trimming left V 2 bases short and J 4 bases short, with 20 bases between. The CDR3 has 17 amino acids. From germline, CDR1 is SGHAT and CDR2 FQNNGV. The CDR3 spells CASSLYPNQGYGTEAFF. The CDR3 DNA follows: TGTGCCAGCAGCTTATACCCCAACCAGGGATATGGCACTGAAGCTTTCTTT. Variable domain in full (rest from reference TRBV11-2 and TRBJ1-1): EAGVAQSPRYKIIEKRQSVAFWCNPISGHATLYWYQQILGQGPKLLIQFQNNGVVDDSQLPKDRFSAERLKGVDSTLKIQPAKLEDSAVYLCASSLYPNQGYGTEAFFGQGTRLTVV.

Only a few counts were recorded for this clonotype. The rearrangement joins TRBV11-3 to TRBJ2-7, with TRBD2 identical over 9 bases. The trim removed 4 bases at V and 2 bases at J, leaving 6 bases unmatched. This CDR3 is 15 amino acids long. Germline loops: CDR1 SGHNT, CDR2 YENEEA. CDR3 in DNA: TGTGCCAGCAGCTCGTCTAGCGGGACGGCCTACGAGCAGTACTTC. As protein: CASSSSSGTAYEQYF.

The chain couples TRBV7-2 to TRBJ2-3; no clear D. The V gene's germline CDR1 is SGHTA and CDR2 FQGNSA. Trimming left V 4 bases short and J 4 bases short, with 9 bases between. The CDR3 contains 13 residues. CDR3 amino acids: CASSSRVSDTQYF. As DNA, the CDR3 is TGTGCCAGCAGCTCCCGCGTTTCAGATACGCAGTATTTT.

CDR3 DNA sequence: TGTGCCAGCATCCTAGCGGGAATCACCGGGGAGCTGTTTTTT. This codes for CASILAGITGELFF. This rearrangement joins TRBV7-9 to TRBJ2-2; 9 bases align to TRBD2. The CDR3 consists of 14 residues. Losses at the gene ends were 7 bases for V and 4 bases for J; bases not matched to a gene: 4. Germline CDR1 SEHNR, CDR2 FQNEAQ (reference sequence).

CDR3 amino acids: CASSILRSNQPQHF. The CDR3 nucleotides are TGTGCCAGCAGTATATTACGGAGCAATCAGCCCCAGCATTTT. This sequence joins TRBV2 and TRBJ1-5; D is unclear. The V gene lost 5 bases and the J gene lost 1 base, with 9 bases spanning the gap. CDR3 length: 14 amino acids. Germline V gives CDR1 SNHLY, CDR2 FYNNEI.

The CDR3 region is CASSRYGQGSQPQHF. The CDR3 DNA sequence: TGTGCCAGCAGTCGATATGGACAGGGCAGTCAGCCCCAGCATTTT. The chain has TRBV6-2 or TRBV6-3 and TRBJ1-5; 8 bases agree with TRBD1. Losses at the gene ends were 5 bases for V and 6 bases for J; bases not matched to a gene: 9. CDR1 is MNHEY and CDR2 is SVGEGT in the germline V gene. This CDR3 spans 15 amino acids.

This chain connects TRBV5-1 to TRBJ1-5; TRBD1 might be the D (5 bases). In germline, CDR1 is SGHRS, CDR2 YFSETQ. V lost 3 bases to trimming and J lost 0 bases, with 13 bases between them. The CDR3 runs to 16 residues. As DNA, the CDR3 is TGCGCCAGCAGCTGGGGGGGGTTGGGTAGCAATCAGCCCCAGCATTTT. The encoded protein is CASSWGGLGSNQPQHF.

A few counts support this clonotype. V and J are TRBV7-8 and TRBJ2-3; no reliable D call. The CDR3 extends over 15 amino acids. Germline V CDR1 and CDR2: SGHVS, FQNEAQ. The V end lost 1 base, the J end lost 0 bases, and 8 bases lay between the germline ends. The CDR3 loop is CASSLVGFSTDTQYF. CDR3 in DNA: TGTGCCAGCAGCTTAGTAGGGTTTAGCACAGATACGCAGTATTTT.

The J gene is TRBJ2-1, the V gene TRBV6-2 or TRBV6-3; 13 bases fit TRBD2. The CDR3 length is 15 residues. Germline CDR1 and CDR2: MNHEY and SVGEGT. The V gene end was trimmed by 5 bases and the J gene end by 10 bases; junction bases not matched to a gene: 8. The CDR3 is CASSHPTSGRGEQFF. The CDR3 region has the DNA TGTGCCAGCAGTCATCCTACTAGCGGGAGGGGAGAGCAGTTCTTC.

This rearrangement joins TRBV5-1 to TRBJ2-1; the match to TRBD1 covers 7 bases. The CDR3 spans 14 residues. V lost 4 bases, J lost 7 bases, and 8 bases stayed unmatched. CDR1 and CDR2 (germline): SGHRS, YFSETQ. The CDR3 DNA is TGCGCCAGCAGCGGGGGACAGTCAATGAATGAGCAGTTCTTC. It codes for CASSGGQSMNEQFF.

The chain recombines TRBV9 with TRBJ2-3; TRBD2 matches 12 bases. V shed 0 bases and J 10 bases; nucleotides not matched to a gene: 9. There are 16 residues in the CDR3. Germline-derived CDR1 and CDR2 are SGDLS and YYNGEE. CDR3 coding DNA: TGTGCCAGCAGCGTAGGAGGGACTAGCGGGCTCCAGGCGCAGTATTTT. Residues: CASSVGGTSGLQAQYF.

The chain couples TRBV7-2 to TRBJ2-1; a possible D gene is TRBD2 (6 bases). V shed 5 bases and J shed 10 bases, with 18 bases lying between them. This CDR3 has 14 residues. CDR1 SGHTA and CDR2 FQGNSA come from the germline V gene. CDR3 loop: CASSPLRERLEQFF. Here the CDR3 DNA reads TGTGCCAGCAGCCCCTTACGGGAGAGATTAGAGCAGTTCTTC.

This clonotype was seen a handful of times. Here the CDR3 DNA reads TGCAGTGCCCTGGTCTCGGCGCGGGAGACCCAGTACTTC. Translation: CSALVSARETQYF. This chain connects TRBV20-1 to TRBJ2-5, with D hard to call. Germline CDR1 reads DFQATT; CDR2 reads SNEGSKA (reference sequence). This CDR3 is built from 13 residues. The germline V and J ends were trimmed by 6 bases and 5 bases, with 16 bases remaining between them.

This chain links TRBV27 with TRBJ2-2; 8 bases agree with TRBD2. Germline-derived CDR1 and CDR2 are MNHEY and SMNVEV (reference sequence). The CDR3 consists of 16 residues. After removal of 4 bases from V and 4 bases from J, the junction contained 8 bases not matched to a gene. The CDR3 region is CASSSAAGVITGELFF. The CDR3 DNA sequence: TGTGCCAGCAGTTCCGCAGCGGGAGTGATCACCGGGGAGCTGTTTTTT.

The chain combines TRBV12-3 or TRBV12-4 with TRBJ2-3, with D perhaps matching TRBD2 (5 bases). The CDR3 covers 15 residues. V lost 4 bases and J 1 base, leaving 12 bases between the germline ends. The chain's CDR3 is CASSSGGRRTDTQYF. DNA for the CDR3: TGTGCCAGCAGTTCCGGAGGCAGGCGCACAGATACGCAGTATTTT.

To note about this clonotype: This CDR3 fails to terminate in the conserved phenylalanine or tryptophan, so it likely reflects a read error. This sequence joins TRBV20-1 and TRBJ2-3; D not certain. V was cut by 2 bases and J by 0 bases, with 12 bases left in between. The germline V gene has CDR1 DFQATT and CDR2 SNEGSKA (reference sequence). CDR3 length: 15 amino acids. In DNA form, the CDR3 reads TGCAGTGCTAGACCGGCTAGTCCTAGCACAGATACGCAGTATTAT. This gives the protein CSARPASPSTDTQYY.

V gene TRBV27 combines with J gene TRBJ2-7; TRBD2 agrees at 8 bases. Germline V lookup: CDR1 MNHEY, CDR2 SMNVEV (reference sequence). The CDR3 covers 15 residues. The V and J ends lost 8 bases and 4 bases, in that order; junction bases with no gene match: 13. CDR3 amino acids: CASGTAGVSRYEQYF. The CDR3 nucleotides are TGTGCCAGCGGTACAGCGGGAGTGAGTCGGTACGAGCAGTACTTC.

This clonotype occurred a few times. The rearrangement links TRBV12-3 or TRBV12-4 to TRBJ2-7; 10 bases fit TRBD1. V shed 5 bases, J shed 6 bases, and the junction held 10 bases outside the gene matches. This CDR3 has 15 residues. Here the CDR3 DNA reads TGTGCCAGCAGTCCGGCCGGGACAGGGGAAAGCGAGCAGTACTTC. This gives the protein CASSPAGTGESEQYF.

This clonotype was counted only a few times. The gene calls are TRBV4-1 and TRBJ2-5, with D possibly matching TRBD2 (5 bases). The CDR3 sequence is 14 residues long. The germline CDR1 and CDR2 sequences are MGHRA and YSYEKL. Trimming pared 0 bases from V and 5 bases from J, leaving 10 bases between. CDR3 region: CASSQEERRETQYF. CDR3 bases: TGCGCCAGCAGCCAAGAGGAGCGGAGGGAGACCCAGTACTTC.

This clonotype was counted only a few times. V usage is TRBV6-1 and J usage is TRBJ2-7; 8 nucleotides line up with TRBD2. Germline-derived CDR1 and CDR2 are MNHNS and SASEGT. V trimming: 6 bases; J trimming: 3 bases; junction bases outside the gene matches: 13. There are 16 residues in the CDR3. The CDR3 DNA follows: TGTGCCAGCAGGGCCGGGAGCGGGGGCCCCGTCTACGAGCAGTACTTC. Its translation is CASRAGSGGPVYEQYF.

This CDR3 is CASSQEGSNEQFF. Here the CDR3 DNA reads TGTGCCAGCAGCCAAGAAGGCAGCAATGAGCAGTTCTTC. This chain connects TRBV3-1 to TRBJ2-1; no definite D call. The CDR3 consists of 13 residues. The germline V and J ends were trimmed by 0 bases and 6 bases, with 6 bases remaining between them. The V gene's germline CDR1 is LGHDT and CDR2 YNNKEL (reference sequence).

This clonotype was recorded at least ten times. This chain joins TRBV4-2 and TRBJ2-7, with TRBD1 as a possible D gene (5 bases). V was shortened by 1 base and J by 0 bases, with 7 bases between the two germline ends. The CDR3 runs 14 residues. CDR1 and CDR2 (germline): LGHNA, YNFKEQ. The CDR3 coding sequence is TGTGCCAGCAGCCAAGGGACAAACTCCTACGAGCAGTACTTC. This encodes CASSQGTNSYEQYF.

This clonotype was seen more than once but under ten times. The chain has TRBV20-1 and TRBJ2-4; 11 bases map to TRBD2. The germline CDR1 and CDR2 sequences are DFQATT and SNEGSKA (reference sequence). Trimming cost V 3 bases and J 8 bases; bases outside gene matches: 6. The CDR3 sequence is 14 residues long. The CDR3 reads CSASKLAGVDIQYF. CDR3 bases: TGCAGTGCTAGCAAACTAGCGGGGGTGGACATTCAGTACTTC.

This clonotype was seen more than once but under ten times. V is TRBV18 and J is TRBJ1-1; TRBD1 is a possible D gene (6 bases). The germline CDR1 and CDR2 sequences are KGHSH and LQKENI. The CDR3 is 15 amino acids. V was clipped by 3 bases and J by 1 base, with 12 bases between them. CDR3 sequence: CASSPSGVENTEAFF. CDR3 in DNA: TGTGCCAGCTCACCCTCAGGGGTGGAGAACACTGAAGCTTTCTTT.

The DNA for the CDR3 is TGCGCCAGCAGCTTGGCCGCGGGGGGCTCTAGCAATCAGCCCCAGCATTTT. It specifies CASSLAAGGSSNQPQHF. The rearrangement uses TRBV5-1 and TRBJ1-5, with a tentative D call TRBD1 (6 bases). The CDR3 is made up of 17 amino acids. The V and J ends lost 0 bases and 0 bases respectively, with 13 bases between them. Per the germline V gene, CDR1 is SGHRS and CDR2 is YFSETQ.

The V call is TRBV2, the J call TRBJ2-1; TRBD2 matches at 10 bases. Germline CDR1 is SNHLY and CDR2 is FYNNEI. The CDR3 totals 15 residues. J gave up 4 bases and V 4 bases, and 4 bases lay outside the gene matches. The DNA for the CDR3 is TGTGCCAGCAGTGTTAGGGGACTAGCGTACAATGAGCAGTTCTTC. Amino acid sequence: CASSVRGLAYNEQFF.